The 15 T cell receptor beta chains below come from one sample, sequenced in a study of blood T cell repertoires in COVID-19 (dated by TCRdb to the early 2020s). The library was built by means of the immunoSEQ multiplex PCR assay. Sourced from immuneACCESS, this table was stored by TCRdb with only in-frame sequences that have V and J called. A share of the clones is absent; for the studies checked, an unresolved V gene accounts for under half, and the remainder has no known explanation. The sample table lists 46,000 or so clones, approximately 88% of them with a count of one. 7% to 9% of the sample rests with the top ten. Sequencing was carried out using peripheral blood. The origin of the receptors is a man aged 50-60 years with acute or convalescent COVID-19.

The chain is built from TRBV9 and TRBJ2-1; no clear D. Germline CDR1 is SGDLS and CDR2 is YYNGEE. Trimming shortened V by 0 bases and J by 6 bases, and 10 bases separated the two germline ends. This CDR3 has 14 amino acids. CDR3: CASSVVNAPNEQFF. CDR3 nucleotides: TGTGCCAGCAGCGTAGTCAACGCGCCCAATGAGCAGTTCTTC.

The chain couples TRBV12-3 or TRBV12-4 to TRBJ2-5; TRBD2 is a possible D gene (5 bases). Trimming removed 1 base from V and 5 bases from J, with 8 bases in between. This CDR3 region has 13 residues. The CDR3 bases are TGTGCCAGCAGTTTAGTTACGGGGGAGACCCAGTACTTC. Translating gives CASSLVTGETQYF.

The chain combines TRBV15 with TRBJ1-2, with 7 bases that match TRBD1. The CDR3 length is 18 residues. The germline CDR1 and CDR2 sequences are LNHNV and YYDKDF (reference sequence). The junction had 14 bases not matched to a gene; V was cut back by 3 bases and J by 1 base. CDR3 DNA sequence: TGTGCCACCAGCAGGGGGGACCCGGGACAGAGATTTAACTATGGCTACACCTTC. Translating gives CATSRGDPGQRFNYGYTF.

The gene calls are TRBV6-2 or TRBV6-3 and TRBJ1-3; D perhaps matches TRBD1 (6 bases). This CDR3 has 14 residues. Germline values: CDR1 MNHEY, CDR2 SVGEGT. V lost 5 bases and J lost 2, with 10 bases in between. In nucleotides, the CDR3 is TGTGCCAGCAGTACCGAGGGGGCTGGAAACACCATATATTTT. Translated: CASSTEGAGNTIYF.

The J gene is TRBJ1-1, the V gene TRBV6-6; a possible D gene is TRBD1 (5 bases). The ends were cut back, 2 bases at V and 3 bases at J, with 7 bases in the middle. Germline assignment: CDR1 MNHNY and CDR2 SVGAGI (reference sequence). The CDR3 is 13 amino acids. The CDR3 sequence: CASSYARDTEAFF. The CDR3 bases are TGTGCCAGCAGTTACGCCAGGGACACTGAAGCTTTCTTT.

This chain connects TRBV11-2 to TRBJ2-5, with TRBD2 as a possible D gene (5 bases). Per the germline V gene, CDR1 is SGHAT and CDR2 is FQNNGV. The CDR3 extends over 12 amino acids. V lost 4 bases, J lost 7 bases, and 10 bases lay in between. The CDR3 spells CASSYSGGTQYF. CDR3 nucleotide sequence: TGTGCCAGCAGCTACTCAGGAGGGACCCAGTACTTC.

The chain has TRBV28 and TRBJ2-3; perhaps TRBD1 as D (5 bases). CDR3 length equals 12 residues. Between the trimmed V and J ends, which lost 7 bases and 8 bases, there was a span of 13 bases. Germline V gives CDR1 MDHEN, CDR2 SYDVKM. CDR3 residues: CASTEAQGTQYF. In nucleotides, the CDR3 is TGTGCCAGCACCGAGGCTCAGGGTACGCAGTATTTT.

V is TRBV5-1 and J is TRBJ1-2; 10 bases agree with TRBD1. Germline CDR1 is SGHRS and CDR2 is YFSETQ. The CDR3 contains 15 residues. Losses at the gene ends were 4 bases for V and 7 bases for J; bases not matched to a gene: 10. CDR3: CASSAPGQGFGGYTF. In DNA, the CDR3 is TGCGCCAGCAGCGCCCCGGGACAGGGGTTCGGTGGCTACACCTTC. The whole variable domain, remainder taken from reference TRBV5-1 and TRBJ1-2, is KAGVTQTPRYLIKTRGQQVTLSCSPISGHRSVSWYQQTPGQGLQFLFEYFSETQRNKGNFPGRFSGRQFSNSRSEMNVSTLELGDSALYLCASSAPGQGFGGYTFGSGTRLTVV.

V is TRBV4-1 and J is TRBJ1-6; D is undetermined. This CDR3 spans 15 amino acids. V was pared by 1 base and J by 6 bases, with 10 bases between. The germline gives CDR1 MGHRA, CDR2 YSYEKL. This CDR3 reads CASSQVVTVNSPLHF. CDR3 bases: TGCGCCAGCAGCCAAGTCGTTACAGTTAATTCACCCCTCCACTTT.

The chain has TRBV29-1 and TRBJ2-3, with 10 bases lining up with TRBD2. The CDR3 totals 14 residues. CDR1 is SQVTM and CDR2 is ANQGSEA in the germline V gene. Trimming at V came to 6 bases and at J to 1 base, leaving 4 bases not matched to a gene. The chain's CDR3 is CSVALAGGTDTQYF. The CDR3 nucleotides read TGCAGCGTCGCTCTAGCGGGGGGCACAGATACGCAGTATTTT.

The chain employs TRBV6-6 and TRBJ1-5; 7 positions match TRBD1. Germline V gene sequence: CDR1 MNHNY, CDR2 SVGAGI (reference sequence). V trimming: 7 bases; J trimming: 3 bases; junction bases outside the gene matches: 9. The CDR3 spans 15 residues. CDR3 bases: TGTGCCAGCAAGGACCAGACAGGGCTCAATCAGCCCCAGCATTTT. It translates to CASKDQTGLNQPQHF.

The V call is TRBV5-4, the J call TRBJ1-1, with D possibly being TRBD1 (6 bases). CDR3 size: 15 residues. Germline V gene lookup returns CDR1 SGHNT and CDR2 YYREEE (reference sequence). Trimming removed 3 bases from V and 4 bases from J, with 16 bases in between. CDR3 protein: CASSYGGGLSTEAFF. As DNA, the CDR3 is TGTGCCAGCAGCTACGGGGGGGGCTTGAGCACTGAAGCTTTCTTT.

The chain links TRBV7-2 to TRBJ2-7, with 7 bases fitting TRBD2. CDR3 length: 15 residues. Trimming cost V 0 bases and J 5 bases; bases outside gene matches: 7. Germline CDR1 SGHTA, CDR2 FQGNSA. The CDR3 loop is CASSLADKGRDEQYF. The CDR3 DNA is TGTGCCAGCAGCTTAGCCGACAAGGGGAGGGACGAGCAGTACTTC.

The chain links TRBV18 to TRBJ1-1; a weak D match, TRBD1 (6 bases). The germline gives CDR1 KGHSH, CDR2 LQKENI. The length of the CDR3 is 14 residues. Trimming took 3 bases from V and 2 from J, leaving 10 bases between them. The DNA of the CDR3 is TGTGCCAGCTCACCGAACAGGGATAACACTGAAGCTTTCTTT. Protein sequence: CASSPNRDNTEAFF.

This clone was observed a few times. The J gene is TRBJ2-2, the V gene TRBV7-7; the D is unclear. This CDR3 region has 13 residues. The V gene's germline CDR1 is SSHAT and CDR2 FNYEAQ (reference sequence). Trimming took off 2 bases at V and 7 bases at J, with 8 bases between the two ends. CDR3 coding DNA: TGTGCCAGCAGCTTAAGTGCAGGCGGGGAGCTGTTTTTT. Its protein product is CASSLSAGGELFF.